The sequence of this T cell receptor (beta chain) was determined in a study of cytomegalovirus exposure and HLA in healthy donors. Across the whole study: Earlier results showed approximately 110 million unique TCR beta sequences derived from around 170 million T cells. Whole-study results and caveats: Cytomegalovirus-associated TCR beta chains were listed, numbering approximately 150. In a later analysis, TCR beta V- and J-gene trimming showed a link to a missense DCLRE1C variant. An analysis was carried out at a later point. It showed that HLA-associated TCR beta chains were more clonally expanded than equally common non-associated chains.

Worth noting for this clone: Its matching antigen is unknown.

The PCR contained 60 Vbeta and 13 Jbeta primers. Some clones are missing from TCRdb's copy, which holds only in-frame ones; the method was immunoSEQ multiplex PCR. The profile covers roughly 40,000 clones, with 81% appearing a single time and 2.7% taken by the ten largest. V was pared by 4 bases and J by 0 bases, with 13 bases between. CDR1 SGHTA and CDR2 FQGNSA come from the germline V gene. The CDR3 runs to 15 residues. Sequencing was done on a sample of PBMCs. The clonotype comes from a man aged 45-60 years in good health and CMV-seronegative. This chain joins TRBV7-2 and TRBJ2-7, with a possible D match to TRBD2 (6 bases). This CDR3 is CASSSPGTLSYEQYF. Written as DNA, the CDR3 is TGTGCCAGCAGCTCCCCCGGGACTCTCTCCTACGAGCAGTACTTC.